These 6 T cell receptor beta chains share one sample of origin, sequenced in a study of T cells in Graves' hyperthyroidism and ophthalmopathy. Authors of the study amplified TCR beta CDR3 regions from RNA transcripts. The HTBI set primed first-round TCR CDR3 RT-PCR. TCRdb independently ran MiXCR on the multiplex PCR reads; one entry per CDR3 protein. Seen here are some 180,000 distinct CDR3 sequences, 17% observed once, and the top ten hold around 52%. The sequencing sample was made of blood. Receptors originate from a woman aged 45-65 years with Graves' hyperthyroidism.

As DNA, the CDR3 is TGCAGCGTTGAAACCGGCACAGTCTATGGCTACACCTTC. This gives the protein CSVETGTVYGYTF. The chain couples TRBV29-1 to TRBJ1-2; D not resolved. In germline, CDR1 is SQVTM, CDR2 ANQGSEA. V shed 2 bases and J shed 4 bases, with 11 bases lying between them. This CDR3 is built from 13 residues.

This clonotype was detected a few times. The chain carries TRBV9 and TRBJ2-1; D not certain. Trimming removed 4 bases from V and 7 bases from J, with 12 bases in between. The V gene's germline CDR1 is SGDLS and CDR2 YYNGEE. This CDR3 has 13 residues. The DNA of the CDR3 is TGTGCCAGCAGCATTACTGGAATTAATGAGCAGTTCTTC. Translated, it gives CASSITGINEQFF.

The rearrangement links TRBV3-1 to TRBJ2-1; maybe TRBD2 (5 bases). The CDR3 is 15 residues long. Germline V gene sequence: CDR1 LGHDT, CDR2 YNNKEL (reference sequence). Trimming removed 4 bases at V and 3 bases at J, with 13 bases between. CDR3 residues: CASSRSTGNYNEQFF. CDR3 in DNA: TGTGCCAGCAGCCGATCTACCGGGAACTACAATGAGCAGTTCTTC.

This clonotype showed up many times. V and J are TRBV5-5 and TRBJ2-5; D is undetermined. Germline CDR1 is SGHKS and CDR2 is YYEKEE (reference sequence). The CDR3 runs 12 residues. Between the trimmed V and J ends, which lost 4 bases and 5 bases, there was a span of 9 bases. The CDR3 spells CASSPIGETQYF. In DNA, the CDR3 is TGTGCCAGCAGCCCTATAGGGGAGACCCAGTACTTC.

This clonotype was seen many times. This chain links TRBV6-1 with TRBJ1-6; D call uncertain. The V gene lost 1 base and the J gene lost 4 bases, with 8 bases spanning the gap. The CDR3 has 15 amino acids. CDR1 MNHNS and CDR2 SASEGT come from the germline V gene. The CDR3: CASSEVGSYNSPLHF. CDR3 DNA sequence: TGTGCCAGCAGTGAAGTGGGAAGTTATAATTCACCCCTCCACTTT.

This clonotype is a singleton in its sample. The rearrangement joins TRBV18 to TRBJ1-5, with 12 bases identical to TRBD1. The CDR3 contains 16 residues. The germline V gene has CDR1 KGHSH and CDR2 LQKENI. Trimming took 0 bases from V and 4 from J; bases not matched to a gene: 1. The CDR3 DNA is TGTGCCAGCTCACCACCGGGACAGGGGGCGAATCAGCCCCAGCATTTT. This sequence encodes CASSPPGQGANQPQHF.